Sequencing of this T cell receptor beta chain was carried out in a study of memory CD4+ T cells and cytomegalovirus serostatus. Study-level results: Of 150 to 200 reported CMV TCRbeta sequences, around 63 were found in memory CD4+ repertoires. Suggested: most of the CMV-linked TCR signature lies in CD4+ memory cells.

CDR1 SGHNT and CDR2 YENEEA come from the germline V gene. Deletions cut 0 bases from V and 4 bases from J, with 6 bases between. The CDR3 totals 13 residues. TCRdb's table, derived via immunoSEQ multiplex PCR, lists solely in-frame clones and lacks some. The sample holds some 50,000 clones, around 78% seen once. Concerning this clone itself: Its cognate antigen is unknown.

The sort gate was single viable CD3+CD4+CD8-CD45RO+ cells for memory CD4+ T cells. Serostatus was set by detecting CMV pp150, pp28, p38, p52 IgG. V and J are TRBV11-3 and TRBJ2-5, with D hard to call. This TCR was sampled from an adult in good health and CMV-seronegative. Sequences were obtained from memory CD4+ T cells from blood. CDR3 sequence (DNA): TGTGCCAGCAGCTTAGATCTCGGAGAGACCCAGTACTTC. It yields the protein CASSLDLGETQYF.